This T cell receptor beta chain was observed in a study of blood T cells in healthy people across ages (dated by TCRdb to between 2015 and 2016). About the study as a whole: In model experiments, roughly one uniquely barcoded TCR beta cDNA molecule per two T cells was captured by template switching. The study measured age-related changes in TCR beta repertoire diversity using deep sequencing normalized with unique cDNA molecular identifiers. The donors were divided into four age groups: young (average approximately 17 years), middle-aged (under 40), aged (about 60) and long-lived (roughly 88). Donors of different ages were randomly distributed across sequencing lanes to avoid experimental bias. The study analyzed two additional independent replicas of 1 million unique cDNA reads from the same blood draw for two donors, one aged 18 to 30 and one aged 80 or older.

The 39 donors, aged about 6 to 95 years, were systemically healthy Caucasian individuals from Russia. Each donor gave about 11 milliliters of peripheral blood, drawn into EDTA-treated Vacutainer tubes. Ficoll-Paque density-gradient centrifugation was used to isolate PBMCs, with at least 7 million per sample. Trizol reagent was used to extract total RNA from PBMCs, with at least 6 micrograms per sample. For every donor, flow cytometry on a PBMC aliquot measured the percentage of naive CD45RAhigh/CD27high T cells. Libraries were made using 5' RACE. Sequenced using an Illumina HiSeq 2500. The second PCR ran for about 7 to 11 cycles and used a J-beta primer mix along with a sample-barcoded 5' primer. A unique molecular identifier was introduced onto each TCR beta cDNA molecule by a template-switch 5' adaptor carrying 12 random nucleotides. At least 2.5 million CDR3-containing paired-end reads were obtained from each sample. All of the RNA was converted into first-strand cDNA using the Mint cDNA synthesis kit, with a TRBC-specific oligonucleotide serving as the primer. After uracil-DNA glycosylase treatment, a first 18-cycle PCR used universal primers M1SS and BC2_uni_R on all cDNA. The authors processed their data as follows. Each sample was normalized by randomly selecting 1 million high-quality reads, each carrying a distinct molecular identifier. Reads with shared molecular identifiers were discarded instead of being binned into consensus sequences. CDR3 identification, clonotype clustering and error correction used MiTCR with a Q25 quality threshold and the strictest error-elimination algorithm. A nonparametric unseen species model using Euler transformation provided a lower-bound estimate of total TCR beta diversity. The public reads were reanalyzed by TCRdb: fastp trimming at Q25, MiXCR alignment, in-frame beta chains only. Rows are unified per CDR3 protein, each entry keeping the most common DNA and genes. TCRdb, not the authors, supplied the V and J calls. The sample yields around 1.1 million distinct CDR3 sequences; less than 45% were counted once. The ten top clones hold around 13% of the sample.

In the case of this clonotype: The antigen this receptor binds is unknown. The record has no base qualities; no much larger clone is one base away.

The CDR3 covers 15 residues, taking in both the cysteine and the phenylalanine. Solely the CDR3 DNA is kept, with 45 bases framed from the first base. CDR1 is given as DFQATT and CDR2 as SNEGSKA, both from the germline V gene (reference sequence). Trimmed from V: 3 bases; trimmed from J: 3 bases; junction bases lacking a gene match: 7. The paper's findings and limits, for the study overall: Because profiling used bulk unsorted PBMCs, naive and antigen-experienced compartments could not be compared conclusively. A strong correlation was found between observed TCR beta diversity and the percentage of naive T cells measured by flow cytometry. Observed TCR beta diversity per million T cells fell roughly linearly with age, and a significant reduction was already apparent by age around 44. Total diversity estimates from one million sequenced T cells were considered lower bounds and underestimates. Compared with the aged group, the long-lived group had more naive CD4+ T cells, fewer expanded clones and increased TCR diversity, suggesting age selection. Because the CMV infection status of the donors was unknown, age-related changes in expanded clonotypes may potentially have been confounded.

This TCR came from a man between 18 and 35 years old in good health. Rearrangement joined TRBV20-1 to TRBJ2-2; TRBD2 aligns with 7 central bases. Sequences were obtained from blood. CDR3 reads: CSASNLAEHTGELFF. The nucleotide sequence is given as TGCAGTGCTAGTAACCTAGCGGAACACACCGGGGAGCTGTTTTTT.